The entry that follows covers one T cell receptor beta chain sequence. What it recognizes is unknown. Patients with alopecia areata provided lesional scalp punch biopsies as well as peripheral blood. V lost 2 bases, J lost 4 bases, and 1 base stayed unmatched. Germline V gene lookup returns CDR1 MNHEY and CDR2 SVGAGI. The CDR3 sequence is 15 residues long. This record belongs to a study of CD8+ T cells in alopecia areata. About the study: A regimen of oral tofacitinib, 5 to 10 mg twice daily, was given to treated patients. Tofacitinib continued for 6 to 18 months and was then withheld for 6 months.

General study results and limits: Normal scalp showed lower clonality than lesional scalp, especially alopecia totalis/universalis. Scalp samples also yield sequences from resident alphabeta T cells of normal skin.

cDNA reverse transcribed from extracted RNA served as the sequencing template. TCRdb keeps only in-frame clones here, not all; method: immunoSEQ multiplex PCR. Found here are about 9,700 clones, 67% of them singletons; the top ten hold approximately 14%. This chain uses TRBV6-5 with TRBJ2-2; 10 bases are a match to TRBD2. Material for sequencing was skin. This sequence originates from a human donor with alopecia areata. The CDR3, as DNA: TGTGCCAGCAGTTACCAGCGGGGGGGCACCGGGGAGCTGTTTTTT. Translated: CASSYQRGGTGELFF.